This T cell receptor beta chain was captured by sequencing in a study of CD8+CD57+ T cells in acquired aplastic anemia. Study overall: On average, sorted CD4+ and CD8+ cells gave roughly 3 ug of DNA. Study conclusions and caveats: Between patients and controls, around 30 CD8+ CDR3 sequences were found in common.

Genomic DNA, serving as template, underwent TCR beta VDJ and CDR3 profiling. TCRdb fed the reads into MiXCR, producing one record per CDR3 protein. This table has over 40,000 distinct CDR3 sequences, approximately 72% appearing once. V lost 7 bases to trimming and J lost 0 bases, with 10 bases between them. This CDR3 region has 13 residues. Germline V gene lookup returns CDR1 ENHRY and CDR2 SYGVKD. About this clonotype: What it binds is not known.

The chain combines TRBV10-3 with TRBJ2-7; D is undetermined. The receptor was derived from a human donor in good health, serving as a control. The sequenced material came from sorted CD4+, CD8+, or CD8+CD57+ T cells (not recorded which) from PBMCs. The CDR3 DNA is TGTGCCATCAAACGGACGGACTCCTACGAGCAGTACTTC. Its protein product is CAIKRTDSYEQYF.